Listed below are T cell receptor beta chains from one sample, sequenced in a study of blood T cell repertoires in COVID-19. Sequencing used immunoSEQ multiplex PCR; TCRdb keeps in-frame clones, though not all of them. The sample lists about 95,000 clones, 70% to 90% seen once, with 17% in the top ten. What was sequenced was peripheral blood. The source is a human donor in a cohort sampled during active COVID-19. Both conserved end residues are part of each CDR3. Fields, in order: clone size, D gene, J gene, V gene, CDR3 protein, CDR3 DNA. A D gene is named only where the DNA matches it firmly. Only part of the rows carry a size: once, few, many, or a class if the clone is expanded.

clone size: -; D gene: TRBD2; J gene: TRBJ2-3; V gene: TRBV5-1; CDR3 protein: CASSSSGGGDTQYF; CDR3 DNA: TGCGCCAGCAGTTCTAGCGGGGGTGGAGATACGCAGTATTTT
clone size: -; D gene: TRBD1; J gene: TRBJ1-2; V gene: TRBV5-1; CDR3 protein: CASSSDRAHYGYTF; CDR3 DNA: TGCGCCAGCAGCTCGGACAGGGCGCACTATGGCTACACCTTC
clone size: few; D gene: -; J gene: TRBJ1-2; V gene: TRBV5-4; CDR3 protein: CASSFGGVPNYGYTF; CDR3 DNA: TGTGCCAGCAGCTTTGGAGGGGTGCCTAACTATGGCTACACCTTC
clone size: few; D gene: TRBD1; J gene: TRBJ2-7; V gene: TRBV10-3; CDR3 protein: CAISGSTGQGTYEQYF; CDR3 DNA: TGTGCCATCAGTGGATCGACAGGACAGGGAACCTACGAGCAGTACTTC
clone size: -; D gene: TRBD1; J gene: TRBJ1-1; V gene: TRBV30; CDR3 protein: CAWSVRGQKNTEAFF; CDR3 DNA: TGTGCCTGGAGTGTAAGGGGGCAGAAGAACACTGAAGCTTTCTTT
clone size: -; D gene: -; J gene: TRBJ1-1; V gene: TRBV3-1/TRBV3-2; CDR3 protein: CASSQDVQGGAFF; CDR3 DNA: TGTGCCAGCAGCCAAGATGTACAGGGTGGGGCTTTCTTT
clone size: -; D gene: TRBD1; J gene: TRBJ2-3; V gene: TRBV24-1; CDR3 protein: CATSPGQGRADTQYF; CDR3 DNA: TGTGCCACCAGCCCGGGACAGGGGAGGGCAGATACGCAGTATTTT
clone size: -; D gene: -; J gene: TRBJ1-4; V gene: TRBV7-2; CDR3 protein: CASSLSGRTNEKLFF; CDR3 DNA: TGTGCCAGCAGCTTGTCAGGGCGGACTAATGAAAAACTGTTTTTT
clone size: -; D gene: TRBD1; J gene: TRBJ1-1; V gene: TRBV4-1; CDR3 protein: CASSLTGSRDRANPAAFF; CDR3 DNA: TGCGCCAGCAGCCTAACTGGGTCCCGCGACAGGGCAAATCCTGCAGCTTTCTTT
clone size: -; D gene: -; J gene: TRBJ2-5; V gene: TRBV3-1/TRBV3-2; CDR3 protein: CASSQARGGTQYF; CDR3 DNA: TGTGCCAGCAGCCAAGCGAGAGGGGGGACCCAGTACTTC
clone size: -; D gene: -; J gene: TRBJ1-4; V gene: TRBV4-1; CDR3 protein: CASSQDNPGVNEKLFF; CDR3 DNA: TGCGCCAGCAGCCAAGATAATCCAGGGGTTAATGAAAAACTGTTTTTT
clone size: -; D gene: -; J gene: TRBJ1-1; V gene: TRBV12-3/TRBV12-4; CDR3 protein: CASSPGYTEAFF; CDR3 DNA: TGTGCCAGCAGTCCCGGGTACACTGAAGCTTTCTTT
clone size: -; D gene: TRBD1; J gene: TRBJ2-7; V gene: TRBV5-4; CDR3 protein: CASSRQGAAYEQYF; CDR3 DNA: TGTGCCAGCAGCCGACAGGGGGCCGCCTACGAGCAGTACTTC
clone size: -; D gene: -; J gene: TRBJ2-7; V gene: TRBV27; CDR3 protein: CASSLSPRNEQYF; CDR3 DNA: TGTGCCAGCAGTTTATCCCCTAGAAACGAGCAGTACTTC
clone size: -; D gene: -; J gene: TRBJ1-1; V gene: TRBV4-1; CDR3 protein: CASSQVLGANTEAFF; CDR3 DNA: TGCGCCAGCAGCCAGGTGTTAGGGGCCAACACTGAAGCTTTCTTT
clone size: -; D gene: -; J gene: TRBJ1-2; V gene: TRBV5-6; CDR3 protein: CASSLPLGGSPYGYTF; CDR3 DNA: TGTGCCAGCAGCCTTCCTCTTGGAGGGTCCCCCTATGGCTACACCTTC
clone size: -; D gene: TRBD1; J gene: TRBJ1-4; V gene: TRBV2; CDR3 protein: CASSAETGATYRKLFF; CDR3 DNA: TGTGCCAGCAGTGCGGAAACAGGGGCCACCTATAGAAAACTGTTTTTT
clone size: once; D gene: TRBD1; J gene: TRBJ2-2; V gene: TRBV2; CDR3 protein: CASTRRQGASGELFF; CDR3 DNA: TGTGCCAGCACCAGAAGACAGGGGGCATCGGGGGAGCTGTTTTTT
clone size: -; D gene: -; J gene: TRBJ2-7; V gene: TRBV4-1; CDR3 protein: CASSQGSTGQFYEQYF; CDR3 DNA: TGCGCCAGCAGCCAAGGGAGCACAGGGCAATTTTACGAGCAGTACTTC
clone size: few; D gene: TRBD1; J gene: TRBJ1-2; V gene: TRBV6-5; CDR3 protein: CASTGDRVGYTF; CDR3 DNA: TGTGCCAGCACCGGGGACAGGGTCGGCTACACCTTC
clone size: -; D gene: TRBD2; J gene: TRBJ2-1; V gene: TRBV9; CDR3 protein: CASSATSGLAGRNEQFF; CDR3 DNA: TGTGCCAGCAGCGCCACATCGGGACTAGCGGGCCGCAATGAGCAGTTCTTC
clone size: -; D gene: TRBD2; J gene: TRBJ2-7; V gene: TRBV6-2/TRBV6-3; CDR3 protein: CASSYLSAGAYEQYF; CDR3 DNA: TGTGCCAGCAGTTACCTATCAGCGGGGGCCTACGAGCAGTACTTC
clone size: -; D gene: -; J gene: TRBJ2-2; V gene: TRBV3-1/TRBV3-2; CDR3 protein: CASSHGNGYTGELFF; CDR3 DNA: TGTGCCAGCAGCCACGGTAACGGGTACACCGGGGAGCTGTTTTTT
clone size: -; D gene: TRBD1; J gene: TRBJ1-5; V gene: TRBV4-2; CDR3 protein: CASSQVETPGQGQPQHF; CDR3 DNA: TGTGCCAGCAGCCAAGTAGAGACTCCGGGACAGGGGCAGCCCCAGCATTTT
clone size: -; D gene: -; J gene: TRBJ1-2; V gene: TRBV5-4; CDR3 protein: CASSSPQTDRAYGYTF; CDR3 DNA: TGTGCCAGCAGCTCACCTCAGACAGACCGGGCCTATGGCTACACCTTC
clone size: -; D gene: TRBD2; J gene: TRBJ2-5; V gene: TRBV4-3; CDR3 protein: CASSQSPLAVQETQYF; CDR3 DNA: TGCGCCAGCAGCCAAAGCCCCCTAGCGGTACAAGAGACCCAGTACTTC
clone size: few; D gene: -; J gene: TRBJ1-2; V gene: TRBV7-3; CDR3 protein: CASSSLWTDNYGYTF; CDR3 DNA: TGTGCCAGCAGCTCCCTATGGACAGACAACTATGGCTACACCTTC